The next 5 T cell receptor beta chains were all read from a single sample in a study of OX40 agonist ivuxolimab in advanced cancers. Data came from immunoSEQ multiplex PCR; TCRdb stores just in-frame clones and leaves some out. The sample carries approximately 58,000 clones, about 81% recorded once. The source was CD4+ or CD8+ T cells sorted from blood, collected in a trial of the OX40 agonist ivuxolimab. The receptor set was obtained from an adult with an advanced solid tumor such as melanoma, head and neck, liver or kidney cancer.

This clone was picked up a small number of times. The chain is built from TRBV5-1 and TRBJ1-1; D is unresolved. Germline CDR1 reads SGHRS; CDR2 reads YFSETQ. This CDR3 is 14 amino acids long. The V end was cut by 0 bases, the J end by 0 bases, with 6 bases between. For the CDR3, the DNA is TGCGCCAGCAGCTTGGACGGACTGAACACTGAAGCTTTCTTT. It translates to CASSLDGLNTEAFF. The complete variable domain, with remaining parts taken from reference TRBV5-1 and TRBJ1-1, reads KAGVTQTPRYLIKTRGQQVTLSCSPISGHRSVSWYQQTPGQGLQFLFEYFSETQRNKGNFPGRFSGRQFSNSRSEMNVSTLELGDSALYLCASSLDGLNTEAFFGQGTRLTVV.

CDR3 sequence reads: CASSSGRDTQYF. CDR3 DNA: TGTGCCAGCAGTTCCGGGAGGGATACGCAGTATTTT. The chain combines TRBV6-5 with TRBJ2-3; TRBD2 matches 7 bases. This CDR3 has 12 residues. Per the germline V gene, CDR1 is MNHEY and CDR2 is SVGAGI. With V trimmed by 4 bases and J by 6 bases, 1 base remained unmatched.

This chain's CDR3 is CASSVAGARNLRDTQYF. In nucleotides, the CDR3 is TGTGCCAGCAGTGTTGCGGGGGCCCGGAACCTCAGGGATACGCAGTATTTT. The chain employs TRBV2 and TRBJ2-3; possibly TRBD2 for D (7 bases). Trimming shortened V by 4 bases and J by 6 bases, and 23 bases separated the two germline ends. The CDR3 totals 17 residues. The germline V gene has CDR1 SNHLY and CDR2 FYNNEI.

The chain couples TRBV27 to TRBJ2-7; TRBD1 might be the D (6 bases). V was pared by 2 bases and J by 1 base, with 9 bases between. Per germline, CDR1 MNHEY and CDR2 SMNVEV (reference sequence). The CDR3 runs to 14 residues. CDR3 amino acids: CASSLGQNSYEQYF. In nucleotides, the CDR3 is TGTGCCAGCAGTTTAGGACAGAATTCCTACGAGCAGTACTTC.

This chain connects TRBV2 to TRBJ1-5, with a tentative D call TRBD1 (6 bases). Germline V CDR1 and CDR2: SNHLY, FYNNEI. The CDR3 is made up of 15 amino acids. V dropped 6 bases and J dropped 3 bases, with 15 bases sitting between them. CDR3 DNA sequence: TGTGCCAGCAGACAAGAACAGGGTAACAATCAGCCCCAGCATTTT. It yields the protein CASRQEQGNNQPQHF.